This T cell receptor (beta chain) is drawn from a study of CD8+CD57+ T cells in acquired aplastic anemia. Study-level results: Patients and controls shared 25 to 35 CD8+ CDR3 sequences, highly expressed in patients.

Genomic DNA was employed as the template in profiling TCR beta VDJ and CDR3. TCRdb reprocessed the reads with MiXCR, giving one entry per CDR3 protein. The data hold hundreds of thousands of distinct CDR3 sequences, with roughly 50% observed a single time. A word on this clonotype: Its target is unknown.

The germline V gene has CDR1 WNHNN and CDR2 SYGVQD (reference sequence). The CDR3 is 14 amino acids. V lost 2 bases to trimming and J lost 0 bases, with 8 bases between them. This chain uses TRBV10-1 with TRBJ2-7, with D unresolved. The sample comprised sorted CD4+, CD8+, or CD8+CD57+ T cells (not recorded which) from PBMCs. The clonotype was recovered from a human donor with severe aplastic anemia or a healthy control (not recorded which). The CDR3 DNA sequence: TGCGCCAGCAGTGAGGGGCCAAGCTCCTACGAGCAGTACTTC. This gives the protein CASSEGPSSYEQYF.